The 7 T cell receptor beta chains below come from one sample, sequenced in a study of healthy donors' naive CD4 and CD8 T cells. Each TCR library used around 540 ng of total RNA and a linear amplification protocol. TCRdb processed the reads anew with MiXCR; each CDR3 protein has one entry. The data hold 200,000 or so distinct CDR3 sequences, with about 76% observed a single time. Sequenced input: naive CD4+ and CD8+ T cells sorted from blood, pooled from several donors. These receptor sequences come from a pool of human donors in good health; the sample pools cells from several healthy donors.

The chain recombines TRBV11-2 with TRBJ2-1; 9 bases match TRBD2. The CDR3 consists of 14 residues. Germline V lookup: CDR1 SGHAT, CDR2 FQNNGV. Germline trimming cut 2 bases from V and 5 bases from J; bases unmatched to any gene: 1. The CDR3 DNA is TGTGCCAGCAGCTTACTAGCGGGACACAATGAGCAGTTCTTC. Translation: CASSLLAGHNEQFF.

The chain carries TRBV29-1 and TRBJ1-1; no clear D. Germline CDR1 is SQVTM and CDR2 is ANQGSEA. V lost 7 bases and J 3 bases, leaving 18 bases between the germline ends. The CDR3 is 14 residues long. The DNA for the CDR3 is TGCAGCGCCGCCGGCCACCAGTCGGACACTGAAGCTTTCTTT. Protein: CSAAGHQSDTEAFF.

This clonotype occurred a few times. Here the CDR3 reads CASSRDSLIYEQYF. In DNA, the CDR3 is TGTGCCAGTAGCCGGGACAGTTTAATCTACGAGCAGTACTTC. The chain is built from TRBV19 and TRBJ2-7; 7 positions agree with TRBD1. Germline lookup yields CDR1 LNHDA and CDR2 SQIVND (reference sequence). The V gene end was trimmed by 6 bases and the J gene end by 3 bases; junction bases not matched to a gene: 8. CDR3 size: 14 residues.

This clonotype was picked up one time. The genes are TRBV6-5 and TRBJ2-1, with TRBD2 matching over 9 bases. Per germline, CDR1 MNHEY and CDR2 SVGAGI. V gave up 0 bases and J gave up 12 bases; unmatched junction bases: 12. The CDR3 runs to 16 residues. The CDR3 spells CASSYSRNSGSFWQFF. The CDR3 DNA is TGTGCCAGCAGTTACTCGAGAAATAGCGGGAGTTTCTGGCAGTTCTTC.

V and J are TRBV5-1 and TRBJ2-7; tentatively, D is TRBD1 (6 bases). The V end lost 5 bases, the J end lost 5 bases, and 14 bases lay between the germline ends. CDR3 length equals 13 residues. CDR1 is SGHRS, CDR2 YFSETQ, per germline. CDR3 DNA: TGCGCCAGCAGGAGGCAGGGGAACCACGAGCAGTACTTC. Translated, it gives CASRRQGNHEQYF.

The chain links TRBV6-1 to TRBJ1-1; unclear D gene. Germline assignment: CDR1 MNHNS and CDR2 SASEGT. V gave up 3 bases and J gave up 0 bases, with 8 bases separating them. This CDR3 is built from 14 residues. CDR3 nucleotides: TGTGCCAGCAGTGAGGGAAGTATGAACACTGAAGCTTTCTTT. Protein sequence: CASSEGSMNTEAFF.

This chain joins TRBV29-1 and TRBJ2-5, with 7 bases fitting TRBD1. V gave up 3 bases and J gave up 9 bases; unmatched junction bases: 16. The CDR3 sequence is 15 residues long. Germline-derived CDR1 and CDR2 are SQVTM and ANQGSEA. The CDR3 loop reads CSVERLGWDRGSQYF. DNA of the CDR3: TGCAGCGTTGAGCGATTAGGATGGGACAGAGGTTCCCAGTACTTC. Combining the CDR3 with reference TRBV29-1 and TRBJ2-5 gives the whole variable domain SAVISQKPSRDICQRGTSLTIQCQVDSQVTMMFWYRQQPGQSLTLIATANQGSEATYESGFVIDKFPISRPNLTFSTLTVSNMSPEDSSIYLCSVERLGWDRGSQYFGPGTRLLVL.